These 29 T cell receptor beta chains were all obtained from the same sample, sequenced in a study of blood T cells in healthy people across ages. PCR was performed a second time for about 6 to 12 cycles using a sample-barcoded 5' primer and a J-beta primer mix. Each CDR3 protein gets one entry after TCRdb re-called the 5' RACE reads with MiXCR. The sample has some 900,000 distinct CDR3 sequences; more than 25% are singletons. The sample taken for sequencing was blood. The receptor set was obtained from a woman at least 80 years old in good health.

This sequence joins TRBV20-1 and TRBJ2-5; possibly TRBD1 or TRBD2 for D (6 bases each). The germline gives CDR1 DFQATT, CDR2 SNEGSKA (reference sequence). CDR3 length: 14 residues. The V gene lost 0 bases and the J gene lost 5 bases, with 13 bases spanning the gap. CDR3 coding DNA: TGCAGTGCTAGAGATGGGCAGGGGAGGGAGACCCAGTACTTC. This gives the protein CSARDGQGRETQYF.

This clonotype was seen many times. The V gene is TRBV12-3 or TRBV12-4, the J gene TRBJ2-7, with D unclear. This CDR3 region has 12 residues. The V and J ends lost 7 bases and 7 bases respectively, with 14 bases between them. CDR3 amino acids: CASTRWGSEQYF. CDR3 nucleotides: TGTGCCAGCACCCGGTGGGGAAGTGAGCAGTACTTC.

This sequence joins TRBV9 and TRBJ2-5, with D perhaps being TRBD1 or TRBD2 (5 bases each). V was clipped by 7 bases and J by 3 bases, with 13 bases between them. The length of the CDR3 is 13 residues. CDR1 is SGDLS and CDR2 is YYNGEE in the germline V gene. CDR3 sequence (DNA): TGTGCCAGCCCCGGGACCTACAAAGAGACCCAGTACTTC. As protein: CASPGTYKETQYF. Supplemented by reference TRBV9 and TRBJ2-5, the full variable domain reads DSGVTQTPKHLITATGQRVTLRCSPRSGDLSVYWYQQSLDQGLQFLIQYYNGEERAKGNILERFSAQQFPDLHSELNLSSLELGDSALYFCASPGTYKETQYFGPGTRLLVL.

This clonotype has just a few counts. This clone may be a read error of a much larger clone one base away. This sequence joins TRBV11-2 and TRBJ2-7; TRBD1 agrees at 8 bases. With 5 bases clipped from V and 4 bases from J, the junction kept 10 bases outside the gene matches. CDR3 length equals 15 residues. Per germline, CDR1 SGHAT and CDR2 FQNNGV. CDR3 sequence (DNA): TGTGCCAGCAGCGGGGAAAGACAGGGGAGGTACGAGCAGTACTTC. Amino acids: CASSGERQGRYEQYF.

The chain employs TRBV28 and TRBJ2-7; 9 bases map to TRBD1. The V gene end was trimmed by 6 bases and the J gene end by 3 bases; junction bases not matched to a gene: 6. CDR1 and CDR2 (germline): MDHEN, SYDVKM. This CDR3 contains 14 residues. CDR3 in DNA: TGTGCCAGCAGGGGGACAGGGAACAACTACGAGCAGTACTTC. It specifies CASRGTGNNYEQYF. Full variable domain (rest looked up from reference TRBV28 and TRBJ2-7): DVKVTQSSRYLVKRTGEKVFLECVQDMDHENMFWYRQDPGLGLRLIYFSYDVKMKEKGDIPEGYSVSREKKERFSLILESASTNQTSMYLCASRGTGNNYEQYFGPGTRLTVT.

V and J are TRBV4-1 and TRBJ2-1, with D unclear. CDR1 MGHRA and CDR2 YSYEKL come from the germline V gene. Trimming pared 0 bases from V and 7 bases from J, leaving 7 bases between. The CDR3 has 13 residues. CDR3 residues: CASSQDLVNEQFF. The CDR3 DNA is TGCGCCAGCAGCCAAGACCTGGTGAATGAGCAGTTCTTC.

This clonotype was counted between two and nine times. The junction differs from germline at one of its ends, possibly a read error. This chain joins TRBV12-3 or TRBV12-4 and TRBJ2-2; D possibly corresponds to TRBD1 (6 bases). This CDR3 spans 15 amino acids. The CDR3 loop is CASSPGVVNTRELFF. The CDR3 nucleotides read TGTGCCAGCAGTCCAGGGGTTGTGAACACCCGGGAGCTGTTTTTT.

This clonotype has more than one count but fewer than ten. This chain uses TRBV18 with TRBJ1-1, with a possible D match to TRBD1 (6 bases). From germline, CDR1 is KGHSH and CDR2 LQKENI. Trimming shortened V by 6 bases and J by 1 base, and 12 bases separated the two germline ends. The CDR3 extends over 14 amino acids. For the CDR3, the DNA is TGTGCCAGCTCCCCCGGGACATCGAACACTGAAGCTTTCTTT. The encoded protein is CASSPGTSNTEAFF.

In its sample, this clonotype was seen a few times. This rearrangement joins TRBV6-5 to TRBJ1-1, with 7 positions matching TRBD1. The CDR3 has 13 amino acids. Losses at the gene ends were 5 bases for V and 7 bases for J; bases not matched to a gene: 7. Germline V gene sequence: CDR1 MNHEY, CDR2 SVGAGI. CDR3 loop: CASSKQGSGEAFF. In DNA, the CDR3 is TGTGCCAGCAGTAAACAGGGGAGCGGTGAAGCTTTCTTT.

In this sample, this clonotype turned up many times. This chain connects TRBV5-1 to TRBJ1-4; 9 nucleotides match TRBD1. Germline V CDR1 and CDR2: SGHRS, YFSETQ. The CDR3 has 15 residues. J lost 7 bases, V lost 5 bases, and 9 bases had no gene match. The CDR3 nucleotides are TGCGCCAGCAGGTCCACAGGGGGCGCGGGTGAAAAACTGTTTTTT. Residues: CASRSTGGAGEKLFF.

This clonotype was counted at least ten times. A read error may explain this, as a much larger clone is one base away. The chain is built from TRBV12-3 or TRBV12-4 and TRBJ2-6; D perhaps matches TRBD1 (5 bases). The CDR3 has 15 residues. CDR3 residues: CASSQGAPGANVRTF. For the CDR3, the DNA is TGTGCCAGCAGCCAAGGGGCCCCTGGGGCCAACGTCCGGACTTTC.

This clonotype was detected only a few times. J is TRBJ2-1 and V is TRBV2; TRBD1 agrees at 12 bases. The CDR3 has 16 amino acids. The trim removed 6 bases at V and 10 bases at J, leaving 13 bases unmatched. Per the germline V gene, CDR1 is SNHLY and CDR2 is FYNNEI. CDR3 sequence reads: CASSPLPGQGAWEQFF. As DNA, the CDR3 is TGTGCCAGCAGCCCGCTACCGGGACAGGGGGCCTGGGAGCAGTTCTTC.

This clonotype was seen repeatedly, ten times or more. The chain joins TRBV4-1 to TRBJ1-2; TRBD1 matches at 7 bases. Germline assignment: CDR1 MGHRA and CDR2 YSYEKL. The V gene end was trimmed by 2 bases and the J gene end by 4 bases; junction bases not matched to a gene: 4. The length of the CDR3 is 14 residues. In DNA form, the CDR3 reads TGCGCCAGCAGCCAACCTGGACAGGTCTATGGCTACACCTTC. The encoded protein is CASSQPGQVYGYTF.

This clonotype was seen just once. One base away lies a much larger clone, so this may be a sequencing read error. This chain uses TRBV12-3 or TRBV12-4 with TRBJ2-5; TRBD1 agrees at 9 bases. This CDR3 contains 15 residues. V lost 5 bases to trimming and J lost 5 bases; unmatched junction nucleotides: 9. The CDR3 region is CASSMTGGNWETQYF. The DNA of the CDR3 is TGTGCCAGCAGTATGACAGGGGGGAATTGGGAGACCCAGTACTTC.

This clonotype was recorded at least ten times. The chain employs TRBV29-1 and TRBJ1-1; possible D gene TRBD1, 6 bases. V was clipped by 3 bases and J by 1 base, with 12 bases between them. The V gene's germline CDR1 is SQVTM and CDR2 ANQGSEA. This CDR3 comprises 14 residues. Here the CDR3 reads CSVDSGTQNTEAFF. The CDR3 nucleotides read TGCAGCGTTGATTCCGGGACACAGAACACTGAAGCTTTCTTT.

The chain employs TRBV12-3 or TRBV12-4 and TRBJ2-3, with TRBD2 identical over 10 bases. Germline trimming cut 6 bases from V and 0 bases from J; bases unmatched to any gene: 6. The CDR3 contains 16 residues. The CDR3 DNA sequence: TGTGCCAGCAGCCGTAGCGGGGGGCAAAGCACAGATACGCAGTATTTT. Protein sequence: CASSRSGGQSTDTQYF.

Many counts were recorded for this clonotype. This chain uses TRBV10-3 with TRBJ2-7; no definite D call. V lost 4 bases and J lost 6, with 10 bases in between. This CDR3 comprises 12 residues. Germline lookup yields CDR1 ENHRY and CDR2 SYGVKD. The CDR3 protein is CAISAAKGEQYF. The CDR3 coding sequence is TGTGCCATCAGTGCCGCGAAAGGCGAGCAGTACTTC.

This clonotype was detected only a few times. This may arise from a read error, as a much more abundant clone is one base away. The DNA of the CDR3 is TGTGCCAGCAGTTACAAGTTGGGCAACGAACCGCAAGAGACCCAGTACTTC. It translates to CASSYKLGNEPQETQYF. The chain joins TRBV6-6 to TRBJ2-5; D uncertain. Germline values: CDR1 MNHNY, CDR2 SVGAGI (reference sequence). The CDR3 spans 17 residues. Trimming stripped 2 bases from V and 2 bases from J, with 18 bases between.

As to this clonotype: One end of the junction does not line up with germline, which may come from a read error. DNA for the CDR3: TGTGCCAGCAGCGCAGGGATGCTAAACTATGGCCACACCTTC. Translating gives CASSAGMLNYGHTF. The rearrangement joins TRBV7-9 to TRBJ1-2; possibly TRBD1 for D (5 bases). Germline V gene data show CDR1 as SEHNR and CDR2 as FQNEAQ (reference sequence). The CDR3 contains 14 residues.

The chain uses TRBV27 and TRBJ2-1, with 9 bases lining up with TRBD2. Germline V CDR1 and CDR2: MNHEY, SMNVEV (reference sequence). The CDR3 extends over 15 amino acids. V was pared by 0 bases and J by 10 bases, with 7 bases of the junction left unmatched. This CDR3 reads CASSLSVAGVGEQFF. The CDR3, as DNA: TGTGCCAGCAGTTTATCGGTAGCGGGAGTAGGGGAGCAGTTCTTC.

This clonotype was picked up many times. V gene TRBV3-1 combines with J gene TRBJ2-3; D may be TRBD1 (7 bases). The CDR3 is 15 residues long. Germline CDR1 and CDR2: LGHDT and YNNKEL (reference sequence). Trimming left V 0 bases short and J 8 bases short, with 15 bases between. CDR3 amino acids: CASSQEWRGQGTQYF. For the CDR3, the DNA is TGTGCCAGCAGCCAAGAATGGAGGGGGCAGGGTACGCAGTATTTT.

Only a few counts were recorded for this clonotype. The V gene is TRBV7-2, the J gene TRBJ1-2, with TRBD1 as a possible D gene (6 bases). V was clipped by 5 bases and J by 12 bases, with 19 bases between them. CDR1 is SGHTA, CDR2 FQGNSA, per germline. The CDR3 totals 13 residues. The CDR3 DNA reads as TGTGCCAGCAGCCGCCCGGGCAGGGGCGAAAACACCTTC. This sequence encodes CASSRPGRGENTF.

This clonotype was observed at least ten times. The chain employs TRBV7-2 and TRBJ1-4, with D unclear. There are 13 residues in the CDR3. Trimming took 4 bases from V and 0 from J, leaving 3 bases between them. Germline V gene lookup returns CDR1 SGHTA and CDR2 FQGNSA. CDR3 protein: CASSSSTNEKLFF. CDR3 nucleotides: TGTGCCAGCAGCTCGTCAACTAATGAAAAACTGTTTTTT.

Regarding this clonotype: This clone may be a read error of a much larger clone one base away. This CDR3 reads CASTQGGSSYNEQYF. The CDR3, as DNA: TGTGCCAGCACTCAAGGGGGTAGCTCCTACAATGAGCAGTACTTC. This sequence joins TRBV6-6 and TRBJ2-1, with D perhaps TRBD1 (6 bases). The better agreement between TRBJ2-7 and the DNA end casts doubt on the J call. Germline V CDR1 and CDR2: MNHNY, SVGAGI (reference sequence). The CDR3 covers 15 residues.

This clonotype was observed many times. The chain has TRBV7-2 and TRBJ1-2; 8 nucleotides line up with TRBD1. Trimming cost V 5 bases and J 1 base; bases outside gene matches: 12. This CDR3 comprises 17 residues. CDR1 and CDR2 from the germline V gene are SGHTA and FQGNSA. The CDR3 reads CASSLRTGNRNNYGYTF. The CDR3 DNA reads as TGTGCCAGCAGCCTAAGGACAGGGAATCGGAATAACTATGGCTACACCTTC.

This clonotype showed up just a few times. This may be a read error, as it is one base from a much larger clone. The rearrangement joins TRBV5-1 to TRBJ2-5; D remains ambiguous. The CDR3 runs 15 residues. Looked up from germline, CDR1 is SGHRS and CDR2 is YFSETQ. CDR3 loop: CASSLGNSDQGTQYF. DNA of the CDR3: TGCGCCAGCAGCTTGGGGAACAGTGACCAAGGGACCCAGTACTTC.

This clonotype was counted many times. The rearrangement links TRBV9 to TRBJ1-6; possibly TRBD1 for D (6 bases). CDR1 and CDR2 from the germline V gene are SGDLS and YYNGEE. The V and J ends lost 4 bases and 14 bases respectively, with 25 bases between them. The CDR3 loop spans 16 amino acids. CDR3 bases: TGTGCCAGCAGCCCACACGGGGGCCCCCTGGGAGGATCCCTCCACTTT. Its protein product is CASSPHGGPLGGSLHF. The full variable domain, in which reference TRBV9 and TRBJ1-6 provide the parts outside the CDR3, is DSGVTQTPKHLITATGQRVTLRCSPRSGDLSVYWYQQSLDQGLQFLIQYYNGEERAKGNILERFSAQQFPDLHSELNLSSLELGDSALYFCASSPHGGPLGGSLHFGNGTRLTVT.

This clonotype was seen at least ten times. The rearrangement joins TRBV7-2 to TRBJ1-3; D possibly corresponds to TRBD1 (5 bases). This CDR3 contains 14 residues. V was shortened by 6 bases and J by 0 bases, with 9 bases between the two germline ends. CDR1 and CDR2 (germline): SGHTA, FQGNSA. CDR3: CASSPGGSGNTIYF. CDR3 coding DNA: TGTGCCAGCAGTCCCGGGGGCTCTGGAAACACCATATATTTT.

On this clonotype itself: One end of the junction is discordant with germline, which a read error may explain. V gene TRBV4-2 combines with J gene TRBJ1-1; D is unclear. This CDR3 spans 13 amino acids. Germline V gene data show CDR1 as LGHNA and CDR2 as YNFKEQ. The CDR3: CAGSQGRAAEAFF. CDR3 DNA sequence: TGTGCCGGCAGCCAAGGTCGAGCAGCTGAAGCTTTCTTT.